The 29 T cell receptor beta chains below were found in one sample sequenced in a study of blood T cell repertoires in COVID-19. Profiled with immunoSEQ multiplex PCR; TCRdb holds only in-frame clones, not every one. The sample carries approximately 110,000 clones, more than 65% recorded once. The sample comprised peripheral blood. The receptor source for this set is a man in his forties or fifties with acute or convalescent COVID-19.

The V gene is TRBV2, the J gene TRBJ1-2; unclear D gene. Germline CDR1 and CDR2: SNHLY and FYNNEI. The CDR3 extends over 12 amino acids. Trimming pared 6 bases from V and 8 bases from J, leaving 13 bases between. The CDR3 region is CASSETVQGYTF. The DNA of the CDR3 is TGTGCCAGCAGCGAAACCGTACAAGGCTACACCTTC.

The chain combines TRBV5-1 with TRBJ2-1; 7 bases line up with TRBD2. The CDR3 runs 16 residues. CDR1 SGHRS and CDR2 YFSETQ come from the germline V gene. V trimming: 5 bases; J trimming: 2 bases; junction bases outside the gene matches: 10. The CDR3 sequence: CASSKGSSGAYNEQFF. The CDR3, as DNA: TGCGCCAGCAGTAAGGGATCCAGCGGGGCCTACAATGAGCAGTTCTTC.

V and J are TRBV23-1 and TRBJ1-4; 9 positions agree with TRBD1. TRBV23-1 is recorded as an ORF, its role being uncertain. The CDR3 extends over 16 amino acids. The V and J ends lost 0 bases and 4 bases, in that order; junction bases with no gene match: 3. CDR3 protein: CASSQSGTGFNEKLFF. For the CDR3, the DNA is TGCGCCAGCAGTCAATCCGGGACAGGGTTTAATGAAAAACTGTTTTTT.

The rearrangement links TRBV6-5 to TRBJ1-5; tentative D call: TRBD1 (5 bases). The CDR3 contains 14 residues. Between the trimmed V and J ends, which lost 6 bases and 2 bases, there was a span of 11 bases. The V gene's germline CDR1 is MNHEY and CDR2 SVGAGI. CDR3 amino acids: CASSTGLRNQPQHF. The DNA for the CDR3 is TGTGCCAGCAGCACGGGACTGCGCAATCAGCCCCAGCATTTT.

The V gene is TRBV2, the J gene TRBJ2-3; unclear D gene. Trimming cost V 3 bases and J 8 bases, with 9 bases left between them. In germline, CDR1 is SNHLY, CDR2 FYNNEI. CDR3 length equals 12 residues. CDR3 sequence: CASSDHTGTQYF. The DNA for the CDR3 is TGTGCCAGCAGTGATCATACCGGTACGCAGTATTTT.

This chain connects TRBV2 to TRBJ2-1; D possibly corresponds to TRBD1 (5 bases). The CDR3 is made up of 15 amino acids. Trimming pared 7 bases from V and 5 bases from J, leaving 18 bases between. Germline lookup yields CDR1 SNHLY and CDR2 FYNNEI. The CDR3 here is CASMSEREGDNEQFF. The CDR3 nucleotides are TGTGCCAGCATGTCGGAAAGGGAAGGGGACAATGAGCAGTTCTTC.

The chain recombines TRBV4-1 with TRBJ1-1, with D uncertain. V was trimmed by 0 bases and J by 1 base, leaving 12 bases between them. This CDR3 region has 16 residues. The V gene's germline CDR1 is MGHRA and CDR2 YSYEKL. The DNA of the CDR3 is TGCGCCAGCAGCCAAGAAGACCCGGGAAGGAACACTGAAGCTTTCTTT. It codes for CASSQEDPGRNTEAFF.

The gene calls are TRBV9 and TRBJ1-6, with D possibly matching TRBD1 (6 bases). The CDR3 runs 14 residues. CDR1 SGDLS and CDR2 YYNGEE come from the germline V gene. Trimming removed 0 bases from V and 7 bases from J, with 8 bases in between. CDR3 bases: TGTGCCAGCAGCGTAGGGACAGTCAATTCACCCCTCCACTTT. Translating it yields CASSVGTVNSPLHF. Full variable domain (rest looked up from reference TRBV9 and TRBJ1-6): DSGVTQTPKHLITATGQRVTLRCSPRSGDLSVYWYQQSLDQGLQFLIQYYNGEERAKGNILERFSAQQFPDLHSELNLSSLELGDSALYFCASSVGTVNSPLHFGNGTRLTVT.

The V call is TRBV6-2 or TRBV6-3, the J call TRBJ2-3, with D unclear. The germline gives CDR1 MNHEY, CDR2 SVGEGT. This CDR3 region has 15 residues. V was clipped by 4 bases and J by 3 bases, with 14 bases between them. CDR3 nucleotides: TGTGCCAGCAGTTCCGATTCACCACTGACAGATACGCAGTATTTT. This translates into CASSSDSPLTDTQYF.

Only one count was recorded for this clone. J is TRBJ1-6 and V is TRBV10-3; no definite D call. The CDR3 contains 16 residues. Trimming pared 2 bases from V and 5 bases from J, leaving 13 bases between. Looked up from germline, CDR1 is ENHRY and CDR2 is SYGVKD. CDR3 sequence: CAISETLGSHNSPLHF. CDR3 nucleotides: TGTGCCATCAGTGAGACCCTCGGGAGTCATAATTCACCCCTCCACTTT.

The chain is built from TRBV5-1 and TRBJ2-2; 9 bases map to TRBD1. CDR3 length: 17 residues. CDR1 SGHRS and CDR2 YFSETQ come from the germline V gene. Germline trimming cut 2 bases from V and 3 bases from J; bases unmatched to any gene: 8. The CDR3 DNA follows: TGCGCCAGCAGCTTTCTGGGACAGGGAAAGGACACCGGGGAGCTGTTTTTT. Translating it yields CASSFLGQGKDTGELFF. Full variable domain (remainder filled in from reference TRBV5-1 and TRBJ2-2): KAGVTQTPRYLIKTRGQQVTLSCSPISGHRSVSWYQQTPGQGLQFLFEYFSETQRNKGNFPGRFSGRQFSNSRSEMNVSTLELGDSALYLCASSFLGQGKDTGELFFGEGSRLTVL.

V usage is TRBV9 and J usage is TRBJ2-3; TRBD2 matches at 10 bases. Germline-derived CDR1 and CDR2 are SGDLS and YYNGEE. With V trimmed by 1 base and J by 0 bases, 8 bases remained unmatched. This CDR3 contains 18 residues. CDR3 sequence reads: CASSVTQLAGYSTDTQYF. As DNA, the CDR3 is TGTGCCAGCAGCGTAACCCAACTAGCGGGGTATAGCACAGATACGCAGTATTTT.

The chain couples TRBV6-5 to TRBJ1-3; tentatively, D is TRBD1 (6 bases). The germline gives CDR1 MNHEY, CDR2 SVGAGI. Trimming stripped 9 bases from V and 0 bases from J, with 15 bases between. This CDR3 region has 15 residues. The CDR3: CASQGLPLSGNTIYF. CDR3 DNA: TGTGCCAGTCAGGGGCTCCCCCTCTCTGGAAACACCATATATTTT.

The chain joins TRBV5-1 to TRBJ2-1, with TRBD2 as a possible D gene (5 bases). Germline V gene data show CDR1 as SGHRS and CDR2 as YFSETQ. This CDR3 comprises 15 residues. The ends were cut back, 3 bases at V and 0 bases at J, with 10 bases in the middle. CDR3 loop: CASSSRETSYNEQFF. CDR3 nucleotide sequence: TGCGCCAGCAGCTCGAGGGAGACCTCCTACAATGAGCAGTTCTTC.

The V gene is TRBV27, the J gene TRBJ2-3; TRBD1 might be the D (6 bases). The germline V gene encodes CDR1 MNHEY and CDR2 SMNVEV (reference sequence). The CDR3 consists of 19 residues. The V end lost 3 bases, the J end lost 0 bases, and 22 bases lay between the germline ends. The CDR3 protein is CASSFGARGHYTSTDTQYF. The CDR3 DNA sequence: TGTGCCAGCAGTTTTGGGGCCAGGGGTCATTATACTAGCACAGATACGCAGTATTTT.

In its sample, this clone was seen a few times. The chain recombines TRBV28 with TRBJ1-6, with D perhaps matching TRBD1 (5 bases). This CDR3 comprises 17 residues. V shed 7 bases and J shed 3 bases, with 19 bases lying between them. Germline V CDR1 and CDR2: MDHEN, SYDVKM. Here the CDR3 DNA reads TGTGCCAGCACCCCAAGAACAGGAACTTTCTATAATTCACCCCTCCACTTT. It translates to CASTPRTGTFYNSPLHF. The full variable domain, completed using reference TRBV28 and TRBJ1-6, is DVKVTQSSRYLVKRTGEKVFLECVQDMDHENMFWYRQDPGLGLRLIYFSYDVKMKEKGDIPEGYSVSREKKERFSLILESASTNQTSMYLCASTPRTGTFYNSPLHFGNGTRLTVT.

This chain connects TRBV5-1 to TRBJ2-3, with D possibly being TRBD1 (6 bases). V shed 1 base and J shed 2 bases, with 11 bases lying between them. CDR1 is SGHRS, CDR2 YFSETQ, per germline. There are 15 residues in the CDR3. The CDR3 DNA follows: TGCGCCAGCAGCTTGACAGGGCCCCCCACAGATACGCAGTATTTT. It yields the protein CASSLTGPPTDTQYF.

The gene calls are TRBV2 and TRBJ1-1; no clear D gene. CDR1 SNHLY and CDR2 FYNNEI come from the germline V gene. V was clipped by 7 bases and J by 1 base, with 10 bases between them. This CDR3 contains 13 residues. The CDR3 is CASNRGENTEAFF. CDR3 in DNA: TGTGCCAGCAACCGCGGGGAGAACACTGAAGCTTTCTTT.

The chain carries TRBV7-2 and TRBJ2-5; 8 bases line up with TRBD1. This CDR3 has 14 residues. V shed 4 bases, J shed 1 base, and the junction held 2 bases outside the gene matches. Germline V lookup: CDR1 SGHTA, CDR2 FQGNSA. The CDR3 region has the DNA TGTGCCAGCAGCTGGACAGGGCCCCAAGAGACCCAGTACTTC. It codes for CASSWTGPQETQYF. Complete variable domain (other parts from reference TRBV7-2 and TRBJ2-5): GAGVSQSPSNKVTEKGKDVELRCDPISGHTALYWYRQSLGQGLEFLIYFQGNSAPDKSGLPSDRFSAERTGGSVSTLTIQRTQQEDSAVYLCASSWTGPQETQYFGPGTRLLVL.

The chain carries TRBV7-2 and TRBJ1-4; D is possibly TRBD1 (5 bases). V was shortened by 1 base and J by 8 bases, with 14 bases between the two germline ends. Germline assignment: CDR1 SGHTA and CDR2 FQGNSA. This CDR3 contains 15 residues. Here the CDR3 DNA reads TGTGCCAGCAGCTTAGTACGCAGGGTAGGAGAAAAACTGTTTTTT. Its translation is CASSLVRRVGEKLFF. The complete variable domain, with remaining parts taken from reference TRBV7-2 and TRBJ1-4, reads GAGVSQSPSNKVTEKGKDVELRCDPISGHTALYWYRQSLGQGLEFLIYFQGNSAPDKSGLPSDRFSAERTGGSVSTLTIQRTQQEDSAVYLCASSLVRRVGEKLFFGSGTQLSVL.

The chain couples TRBV10-3 to TRBJ2-7; 8 positions match TRBD1. The germline V gene encodes CDR1 ENHRY and CDR2 SYGVKD. V was pared by 5 bases and J by 5 bases, with 14 bases of the junction left unmatched. The CDR3 loop spans 16 amino acids. The CDR3 DNA reads TGTGCCATCAGTACCCGAGGACAGGGCGACGGCCACGAGCAGTACTTC. Translating it yields CAISTRGQGDGHEQYF.

The chain employs TRBV7-3 and TRBJ2-1, with 7 bases aligning to TRBD2. CDR3 size: 15 residues. V dropped 5 bases and J dropped 2; count of bases not matched to a gene: 6. Germline V lookup: CDR1 SGHTA, CDR2 FQGTGA. The CDR3 DNA reads as TGTGCCAGCAGCCCTAGCGGCGTTACCTACAATGAGCAGTTCTTC. As protein: CASSPSGVTYNEQFF.

This clone was seen repeatedly, ten times or more. Here the CDR3 reads CASSPEGPSPQHF. The CDR3 DNA reads TGTGCCAGCTCACCGGAGGGACCCTCGCCCCAGCATTTT. The chain combines TRBV18 with TRBJ1-5; TRBD1 might be the D (5 bases). The V end was cut by 3 bases, the J end by 9 bases, with 12 bases between. CDR3 size: 13 residues. Germline values: CDR1 KGHSH, CDR2 LQKENI.

CDR3 coding DNA: TGTGCCAGCAGCGAGAGGGCGTATTCCTACGAGCAGTACTTC. Translation: CASSERAYSYEQYF. This chain joins TRBV7-9 and TRBJ2-7; D possibly corresponds to TRBD2 (5 bases). The CDR3 runs 14 residues. The germline gives CDR1 SEHNR, CDR2 FQNEAQ (reference sequence). Trimming removed 5 bases from V and 1 base from J, with 12 bases in between.

The J gene is TRBJ1-4, the V gene TRBV24-1, with D perhaps TRBD1 (5 bases). Germline CDR1 KGHDR, CDR2 SFDVKD. V lost 2 bases and J lost 8, with 14 bases in between. The CDR3 extends over 15 amino acids. The chain's CDR3 is CATSDSGQGGEKLFF. In DNA form, the CDR3 reads TGTGCCACCAGTGATTCCGGGCAGGGAGGCGAAAAACTGTTTTTT.

The CDR3 reads CASTWQRPIYGYTF. The CDR3 DNA is TGTGCCAGCACCTGGCAGCGACCCATCTATGGCTACACCTTC. The genes are TRBV2 and TRBJ1-2, with D unclear. Deletions cut 7 bases from V and 4 bases from J, with 16 bases between. Germline loops: CDR1 SNHLY, CDR2 FYNNEI. The CDR3 loop spans 14 amino acids.

The chain links TRBV5-4 to TRBJ2-3, with D tentatively TRBD2 (7 bases). From germline, CDR1 is SGHNT and CDR2 YYREEE (reference sequence). The CDR3 extends over 15 amino acids. The germline V and J ends were trimmed by 4 bases and 4 bases, with 16 bases remaining between them. CDR3 nucleotide sequence: TGTGCCAGCAGCCGCGAGGGAGGGGGACCAGATACGCAGTATTTT. Amino acids: CASSREGGGPDTQYF.

Only one count was recorded for this clone. This chain connects TRBV7-2 to TRBJ2-7; D not certain. With 2 bases removed from V and 1 base from J, the gap between germline ends came to 12 bases. The CDR3 covers 15 residues. Per the germline V gene, CDR1 is SGHTA and CDR2 is FQGNSA. In DNA, the CDR3 is TGTGCCAGCAGCTTATTCTCCTACAGATCCTACGAGCAGTACTTC. Amino acid sequence: CASSLFSYRSYEQYF.

V and J are TRBV5-1 and TRBJ2-1, with 10 bases lining up with TRBD2. The V gene's germline CDR1 is SGHRS and CDR2 YFSETQ. V dropped 6 bases and J dropped 7; count of bases not matched to a gene: 10. The CDR3 sequence is 15 residues long. The CDR3 loop is CASNPLAGAPNEQFF. The CDR3 DNA is TGCGCCAGCAACCCCCTAGCGGGGGCGCCGAATGAGCAGTTCTTC.